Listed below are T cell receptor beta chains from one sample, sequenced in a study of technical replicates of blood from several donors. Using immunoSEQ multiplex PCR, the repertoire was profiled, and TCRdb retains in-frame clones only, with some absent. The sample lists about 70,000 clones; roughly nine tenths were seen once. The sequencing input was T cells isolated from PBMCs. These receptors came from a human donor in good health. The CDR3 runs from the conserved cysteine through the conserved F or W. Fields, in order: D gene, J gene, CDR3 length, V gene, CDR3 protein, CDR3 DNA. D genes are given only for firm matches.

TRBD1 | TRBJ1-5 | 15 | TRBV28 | CASSPIGTANQPQHF | TGTGCCAGCAGTCCAATCGGGACAGCCAATCAGCCCCAGCATTTT
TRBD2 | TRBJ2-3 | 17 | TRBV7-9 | CASSPTIAGPSTDTQYF | TGTGCCAGCAGCCCGACGATAGCGGGGCCTAGCACAGATACGCAGTATTTT
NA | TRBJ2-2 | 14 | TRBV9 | CASSAYSHTGELFF | TGTGCCAGCAGCGCCTATAGCCACACCGGGGAGCTGTTTTTT
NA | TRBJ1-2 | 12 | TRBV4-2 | CASSQDGQGYTF | TGTGCCAGCAGCCAAGATGGGCAGGGATACACCTTC
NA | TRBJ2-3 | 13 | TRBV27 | CASKISSTDTQYF | TGTGCCAGCAAAATCTCGAGCACAGATACGCAGTATTTT
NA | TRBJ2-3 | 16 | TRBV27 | CASPGPTGLITDTQYF | TGTGCCAGCCCTGGACCGACGGGACTCATCACAGATACGCAGTATTTT
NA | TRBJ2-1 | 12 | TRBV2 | CAGGIPYNEQFF | TGTGCCGGGGGGATACCCTACAATGAGCAGTTCTTC
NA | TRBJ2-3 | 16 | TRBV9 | CASSSVAGPTLDTQYF | TGTGCCAGCAGCAGCGTAGCAGGGCCCACACTTGATACGCAGTATTTT
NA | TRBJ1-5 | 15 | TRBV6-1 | CASSEFVAGNQPQHF | TGTGCCAGCAGTGAATTTGTCGCGGGGAATCAGCCCCAGCATTTT
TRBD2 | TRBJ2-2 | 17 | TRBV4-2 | CASSQEASGIYTGELFF | TGTGCCAGCAGCCAAGAGGCTAGCGGGATTTACACCGGGGAGCTGTTTTTT
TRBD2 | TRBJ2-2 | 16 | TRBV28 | CASSSTSGRGTGELFF | TGTGCCAGCAGTTCGACTAGCGGGAGAGGGACCGGGGAGCTGTTTTTT